This TCR beta chain was obtained from a study of CD8 T cells in ankylosing spondylitis. Study-wide results and limits: Apparently characteristic of ankylosing spondylitis blood was a TCR beta motif (fewer than ten highly homologous variants). The authors found the disease-linked clones to be CD8+ and relatively rare in peripheral blood.

As the method for making TCR beta libraries, quantitative 5'-RACE with molecular barcodes was used. TCRdb fed the 5' RACE reads into MiXCR, producing one record per CDR3 protein. This table holds hundreds of thousands of distinct CDR3 sequences, about 24% found once. The CDR3 contains 12 residues. Germline CDR1 and CDR2: MNHNS and SASEGT. Trimming removed 2 bases at V and 1 base at J, with 2 bases between. This clonotype was counted only a few times. What it binds is not known. This chain links TRBV6-1 with TRBJ1-2; the D is unclear. This receptor was identified in a male donor with ankylosing spondylitis. What was sequenced was blood, either unsorted or a sorted T cell fraction (not recorded which). The CDR3 region is CASSERNYGYTF. The CDR3 DNA follows: TGTGCCAGCAGTGAACGTAACTATGGCTACACCTTC.